The 32 T cell receptor beta chains given below trace back to one sample, sequenced in a study of CD8 T cells in Susac syndrome. About 0.5 to 1 ug RNA was reverse transcribed with random hexamers. TCRdb used MiXCR to reprocess the immunoSEQ multiplex PCR reads, holding one entry per CDR3 protein. Found here are tens of thousands of distinct CDR3 sequences, about 92% of them singletons; the top ten hold less than 0.19%. Sample: CD4+ T cells from PBMCs. Source of these receptors: a human donor with Susac syndrome.

The chain's CDR3 is CASSAGGIGQPQHF. CDR3 coding DNA: TGCGCCAGCAGCGCAGGGGGCATAGGTCAGCCCCAGCATTTT. The chain links TRBV5-1 to TRBJ1-5, with 8 positions matching TRBD1. The V and J ends lost 4 bases and 6 bases, in that order; junction bases with no gene match: 6. The CDR3 is 14 residues long. Germline CDR1 reads SGHRS; CDR2 reads YFSETQ. Full variable domain (missing parts from reference TRBV5-1 and TRBJ1-5): KAGVTQTPRYLIKTRGQQVTLSCSPISGHRSVSWYQQTPGQGLQFLFEYFSETQRNKGNFPGRFSGRQFSNSRSEMNVSTLELGDSALYLCASSAGGIGQPQHFGDGTRLSIL.

This clonotype was detected only once. For the CDR3, the DNA is TGTGCCAGCAACACTATCGTGGCTGAGCAGTACTTC. Translation gives CASNTIVAEQYF. The chain joins TRBV28 to TRBJ2-7; no clear D. The CDR3 sequence is 12 residues long. In germline, CDR1 is MDHEN, CDR2 SYDVKM. V was shortened by 7 bases and J by 7 bases, with 14 bases between the two germline ends.

This rearrangement joins TRBV21-1 to TRBJ1-5; the D call in the table, TRBD1, was not verified against the DNA. TRBV21-1 is a listed pseudogene. This CDR3 comprises 16 residues. CDR3 DNA: TGTGCCAGCAGCCGTCCGGGTTTTCCCAACAATCAGCCCCAGCATTTT. Translated, it gives CASSRPGFPNNQPQHF.

V and J are TRBV19 and TRBJ2-5; maybe TRBD1 (6 bases). The CDR3 extends over 12 amino acids. CDR1 is LNHDA and CDR2 is SQIVND in the germline V gene (reference sequence). Trimming removed 8 bases from V and 4 bases from J, with 11 bases in between. This CDR3 is CASALRGETQYF. DNA for the CDR3: TGTGCCAGTGCCCTCAGGGGAGAGACCCAGTACTTC.

V is TRBV5-1 and J is TRBJ2-7, with 9 bases aligning to TRBD1. The V and J ends lost 3 bases and 2 bases, in that order; junction bases with no gene match: 9. CDR3 size: 16 residues. Germline values: CDR1 SGHRS, CDR2 YFSETQ. The chain's CDR3 is CASSSSPGTGTYEQYF. DNA for the CDR3: TGCGCCAGCAGCTCATCCCCCGGGACAGGGACCTACGAGCAGTACTTC.

The chain is built from TRBV7-8 and TRBJ2-2, with D possibly TRBD1 on 6 matching bases. Germline CDR1 and CDR2: SGHVS and FQNEAQ. CDR3 length: 15 residues. Trimming pared 5 bases from V and 0 bases from J, leaving 10 bases between. CDR3 nucleotide sequence: TGTGCCAGCAGCCTGGACAGAACGAACACCGGGGAGCTGTTTTTT. Protein: CASSLDRTNTGELFF. Complete variable domain (other parts from reference TRBV7-8 and TRBJ2-2): GAGVSQSPRYKVAKRGQDVALRCDPISGHVSLFWYQQALGQGPEFLTYFQNEAQLDKSGLPSDRFFAERPEGSVSTLKIQRTQQEDSAVYLCASSLDRTNTGELFFGEGSRLTVL.

In this sample, this clonotype turned up once. The V call is TRBV30, the J call TRBJ2-1, with 8 positions matching TRBD1. Germline CDR1 is GTSNPN and CDR2 is SVGIG (reference sequence). CDR3 size: 11 residues. V lost 1 base to trimming and J lost 12 bases; unmatched junction nucleotides: 2. The CDR3 loop reads CAWSGTGRQFF. The CDR3 nucleotides are TGTGCCTGGAGTGGGACAGGGAGGCAGTTCTTC.

This clonotype was observed once. The CDR3 reads CASSPRLDSPYEQYF. DNA for the CDR3: TGTGCCAGCAGCCCACGCTTAGACAGCCCCTACGAGCAGTACTTC. The V call is TRBV7-9, the J call TRBJ2-7; tentatively, D is TRBD1 (5 bases). The CDR3 is 15 amino acids. Trimming stripped 5 bases from V and 2 bases from J, with 16 bases between. The V gene's germline CDR1 is SEHNR and CDR2 FQNEAQ (reference sequence).

V and J are TRBV5-1 and TRBJ2-7, with TRBD2 identical over 10 bases. The length of the CDR3 is 16 residues. Germline V gene sequence: CDR1 SGHRS, CDR2 YFSETQ. The ends lost 4 bases at V and 12 bases at J; junction bases unmatched: 19. CDR3 sequence (DNA): TGCGCCAGCAGCCCGTCCCCCGGACTAGCGGCTGTCGTTTGGTACTTC. Protein sequence: CASSPSPGLAAVVWYF.

The V and J genes are TRBV3-1 and TRBJ2-3, with D possibly called TRBD1 or TRBD2 (6 bases each). The CDR3 covers 15 residues. The V end lost 4 bases, the J end lost 2 bases, and 13 bases lay between the germline ends. In germline, CDR1 is LGHDT, CDR2 YNNKEL (reference sequence). The CDR3 region is CASSRGRGFTDTQYF. In nucleotides, the CDR3 is TGTGCCAGCAGCCGGGGGCGGGGATTCACAGATACGCAGTATTTT.

The chain uses TRBV10-3 and TRBJ1-2; 7 bases map to TRBD1. The length of the CDR3 is 15 residues. The V and J ends lost 0 bases and 7 bases, in that order; junction bases with no gene match: 8. Germline V gives CDR1 ENHRY, CDR2 SYGVKD. The CDR3 coding sequence is TGTGCCATCAGTGAGTCCGACAGGGCACGCGTTGGCTACACCTTC. Translated, it gives CAISESDRARVGYTF.

This clonotype was seen a few times. This chain uses TRBV5-6 with TRBJ2-6; unclear D gene. V was pared by 1 base and J by 0 bases, with 2 bases between. The V gene's germline CDR1 is SGHDT and CDR2 YYEEEE. CDR3 length: 14 residues. The CDR3 here is CASSLRSGANVLTF. Here the CDR3 DNA reads TGTGCCAGCAGCTTGCGCTCTGGGGCCAACGTCCTGACTTTC.

The J gene is TRBJ1-6, the V gene TRBV5-1, with a tentative D call TRBD1 (6 bases). Trimming removed 4 bases from V and 9 bases from J, with 17 bases in between. CDR1 SGHRS and CDR2 YFSETQ come from the germline V gene. This CDR3 has 15 amino acids. The CDR3 reads CASSIRDTESSPLHF. The DNA of the CDR3 is TGCGCCAGCAGCATACGGGACACTGAAAGTTCACCCCTCCACTTT.

This chain uses TRBV6-2 or TRBV6-3 with TRBJ1-5, with TRBD1 matching 9 bases. Trimming took 6 bases from V and 7 from J; bases not matched to a gene: 7. CDR3 length: 14 residues. Per the germline V gene, CDR1 is MNHEY and CDR2 is SVGEGT. The CDR3 protein is CASRGTGKVQPQHF. CDR3 DNA sequence: TGTGCCAGCAGGGGGACAGGGAAAGTCCAGCCCCAGCATTTT.

The chain employs TRBV20-1 and TRBJ1-3; D call uncertain. CDR1 is DFQATT and CDR2 is SNEGSKA in the germline V gene (reference sequence). The CDR3 extends over 14 amino acids. V lost 5 bases to trimming and J lost 0 bases, with 11 bases between them. CDR3 nucleotides: TGCAGTGCTGCCCCCGTCAGCTCTGGAAACACCATATATTTT. Its protein is CSAAPVSSGNTIYF.

Only one count was recorded for this clonotype. The gene calls are TRBV4-3 and TRBJ2-7; D is unresolved. The V and J ends lost 0 bases and 2 bases respectively, with 11 bases between them. In germline, CDR1 is LGHNA, CDR2 YSLEER. CDR3 length equals 15 residues. The CDR3 sequence: CASSQDFRLTYEQYF. The CDR3 DNA reads TGCGCCAGCAGCCAAGATTTTAGGCTAACCTACGAGCAGTACTTC.

The chain is built from TRBV7-9 and TRBJ2-7; D might be TRBD1 (6 bases). V lost 1 base and J 3 bases, leaving 22 bases between the germline ends. The CDR3 runs 18 residues. Looked up from germline, CDR1 is SEHNR and CDR2 is FQNEAQ (reference sequence). The CDR3 here is CASSLVSYREIPHYEQYF. The CDR3 region has the DNA TGTGCCAGCAGCTTAGTCTCGTACAGGGAGATCCCTCACTACGAGCAGTACTTC.

This chain links TRBV4-1 with TRBJ2-2; TRBD2 agrees at 14 bases. V dropped 4 bases and J dropped 8; count of bases not matched to a gene: 9. The CDR3 length is 17 residues. Germline V gene sequence: CDR1 MGHRA, CDR2 YSYEKL. CDR3 sequence reads: CASSPTGTSGGKGELFF. DNA of the CDR3: TGCGCCAGCAGCCCTACCGGGACTAGCGGGGGTAAAGGGGAGCTGTTTTTT.

The chain links TRBV30 to TRBJ1-6; D remains ambiguous. The germline V gene encodes CDR1 GTSNPN and CDR2 SVGIG (reference sequence). Trimming removed 3 bases from V and 7 bases from J, with 4 bases in between. The CDR3 is made up of 11 amino acids. CDR3: CAWRYNSPLHF. CDR3 bases: TGTGCCTGGAGGTACAATTCACCCCTCCACTTT.

The chain has TRBV5-6 and TRBJ1-2; perhaps TRBD1 as D (6 bases). CDR3 length equals 15 residues. The germline CDR1 and CDR2 sequences are SGHDT and YYEEEE. V lost 4 bases, J lost 5 bases, and 18 bases lay in between. This chain's CDR3 is CASSRIRDIHYGYTF. The CDR3 DNA follows: TGTGCCAGCAGCCGAATCCGGGACATTCATTATGGCTACACCTTC.

V is TRBV14 and J is TRBJ2-1, with D tentatively TRBD1 (6 bases). Germline V gene sequence: CDR1 SGHDN, CDR2 FVKESK. The CDR3 is 15 residues long. Trimming cost V 3 bases and J 0 bases, with 9 bases left between them. CDR3 protein: CASSQTGGSYNEQFF. The DNA for the CDR3 is TGTGCCAGCAGCCAGACAGGCGGCTCCTACAATGAGCAGTTCTTC.

A remark on this clonotype: The junction does not match germline at one end; this may be a read error. CDR3 sequence: CAWSGGQPPCF. Here the CDR3 DNA reads TGTGCCTGGAGTGGGGGACAGCCTCCGTGTTTT. The chain has TRBV30 and TRBJ1-1; 7 bases agree with TRBD1. The CDR3 extends over 11 amino acids. CDR1 and CDR2 (germline): GTSNPN, SVGIG (reference sequence).

The chain carries TRBV19 and TRBJ1-1; tentative D call: TRBD1 (5 bases). The germline V gene has CDR1 LNHDA and CDR2 SQIVND (reference sequence). V was trimmed by 5 bases and J by 3 bases, leaving 10 bases between them. This CDR3 region has 13 residues. CDR3 residues: CASSWGEDTEAFF. The CDR3 DNA reads TGTGCCAGTAGTTGGGGGGAAGACACTGAAGCTTTCTTT.

This rearrangement joins TRBV14 to TRBJ2-5; D is possibly TRBD2 (6 bases). The CDR3 is made up of 14 amino acids. The V end lost 5 bases, the J end lost 5 bases, and 15 bases lay between the germline ends. The germline V gene has CDR1 SGHDN and CDR2 FVKESK. CDR3 bases: TGTGCCAGCAGCAGGACCCTTCGGGAGGAGACCCAGTACTTC. Its translation: CASSRTLREETQYF.

The chain couples TRBV5-1 to TRBJ2-7, with D tentatively TRBD2 (6 bases). The germline gives CDR1 SGHRS, CDR2 YFSETQ. The CDR3 sequence is 15 residues long. Trimming left V 2 bases short and J 2 bases short, with 14 bases between. The CDR3 DNA reads as TGCGCCAGCAGCTTACGGGGAGGAGGGACCTACGAGCAGTACTTC. This gives the protein CASSLRGGGTYEQYF.

The J gene is TRBJ2-3, the V gene TRBV6-4; no reliable D call. Germline CDR1 MRHNA, CDR2 SNTAGT. This CDR3 has 13 amino acids. V was clipped by 8 bases and J by 0 bases, with 9 bases between them. CDR3 nucleotides: TGTGCCAGCTTAGACTCTAGCACAGATACGCAGTATTTT. Protein: CASLDSSTDTQYF.

The chain has TRBV6-2 or TRBV6-3 and TRBJ2-7; weak D call: TRBD1 (6 bases). CDR1 and CDR2 from the germline V gene are MNHEY and SVGEGT. The CDR3 consists of 12 residues. As DNA, the CDR3 is TGTGCTACGAGGGGGAAATTCTACGAGCAGTACTTC. This codes for CATRGKFYEQYF.

In nucleotides, the CDR3 is TGCGCCAGCAGCGCCCCTCCCCTCTACGAGCAGTACTTC. Residues: CASSAPPLYEQYF. This rearrangement joins TRBV5-1 to TRBJ2-7; D is undetermined. The V gene lost 4 bases and the J gene lost 3 bases, with 11 bases spanning the gap. Germline values: CDR1 SGHRS, CDR2 YFSETQ. The CDR3 runs to 13 residues.

This chain joins TRBV3-1 and TRBJ2-7; no definite D call. Trimming stripped 1 base from V and 1 base from J, with 11 bases between. The germline V gene encodes CDR1 LGHDT and CDR2 YNNKEL (reference sequence). The CDR3 totals 15 residues. As DNA, the CDR3 is TGTGCCAGCAGCCAAGGACCGAGAGCGTCCTACGAGCAGTACTTC. The encoded protein is CASSQGPRASYEQYF.

The chain uses TRBV2 and TRBJ1-2; D possibly corresponds to TRBD1 (5 bases). This CDR3 is 13 amino acids long. Trimming cost V 7 bases and J 0 bases, with 9 bases left between them. Germline-derived CDR1 and CDR2 are SNHLY and FYNNEI. CDR3 amino acids: CASTQGANYGYTF. As DNA, the CDR3 is TGTGCCAGCACGCAGGGAGCTAACTATGGCTACACCTTC.

This chain joins TRBV11-2 and TRBJ2-5; TRBD1 or TRBD2 may be the D gene (6 bases each). The V end lost 6 bases, the J end lost 5 bases, and 13 bases lay between the germline ends. CDR1 and CDR2 from the germline V gene are SGHAT and FQNNGV. This CDR3 spans 13 amino acids. The CDR3: CASRQGGGETQYF. CDR3 coding DNA: TGTGCCAGCAGACAGGGAGGAGGGGAGACCCAGTACTTC.

The V gene is TRBV5-1, the J gene TRBJ1-2; D call uncertain. This CDR3 region has 14 residues. CDR1 and CDR2 (germline): SGHRS, YFSETQ. Deletions cut 4 bases from V and 0 bases from J, with 10 bases between. The CDR3 DNA follows: TGCGCCAGCAGCGCCGCGGTTTCTAACTATGGCTACACCTTC. It specifies CASSAAVSNYGYTF.